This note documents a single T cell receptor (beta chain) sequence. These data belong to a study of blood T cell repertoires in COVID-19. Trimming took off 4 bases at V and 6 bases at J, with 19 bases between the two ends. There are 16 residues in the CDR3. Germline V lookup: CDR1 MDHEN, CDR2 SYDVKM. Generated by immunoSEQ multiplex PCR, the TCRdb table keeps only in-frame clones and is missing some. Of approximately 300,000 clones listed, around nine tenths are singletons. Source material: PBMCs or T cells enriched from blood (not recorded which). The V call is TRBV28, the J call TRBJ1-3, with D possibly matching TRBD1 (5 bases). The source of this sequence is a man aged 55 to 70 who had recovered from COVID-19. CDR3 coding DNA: TGTGCCAGCAGTTCCTTGCCAGGGTATGCTTCAAACACCATATATTTT. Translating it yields CASSSLPGYASNTIYF.